This TCR beta chain was recorded in a study of T cell repertoires in cytomegalovirus infection. This clonotype was counted once. The antigen remains undetermined. From germline, CDR1 is SGHVT and CDR2 SQSDAQ. CDR3 length equals 13 residues. V was trimmed by 1 base and J by 11 bases, leaving 14 bases between them. TCRdb re-analysed the reads in MiXCR, keeping a single row per CDR3 protein. The repertoire holds some 500,000 distinct CDR3 sequences, roughly 43% seen once, with about 48% in the top ten. The specimen comprised cultured PBMCs, sampled from culture after CMV antigen stimulation. This rearrangement joins TRBV7-4 to TRBJ1-1, with a weak D call TRBD1 (5 bases). This TCR derives from a human donor in good health (CMV status not recorded). Some clones in this sample may be carry-over from other donors' samples. DNA of the CDR3: TGTGCCAGCAGCTTAGGGACCGGGACTTCTGCTTTCTTT. It yields the protein CASSLGTGTSAFF. Complete variable domain (other parts from reference TRBV7-4 and TRBJ1-1): GAGVSQSPRYKVAKRGRDVALRCDSISGHVTLYWYRQTLGQGSEVLTYSQSDAQRDKSGRPSGRFSAERPERSVSTLKIQRTEQGDSAVYLCASSLGTGTSAFFGQGTRLTVV.